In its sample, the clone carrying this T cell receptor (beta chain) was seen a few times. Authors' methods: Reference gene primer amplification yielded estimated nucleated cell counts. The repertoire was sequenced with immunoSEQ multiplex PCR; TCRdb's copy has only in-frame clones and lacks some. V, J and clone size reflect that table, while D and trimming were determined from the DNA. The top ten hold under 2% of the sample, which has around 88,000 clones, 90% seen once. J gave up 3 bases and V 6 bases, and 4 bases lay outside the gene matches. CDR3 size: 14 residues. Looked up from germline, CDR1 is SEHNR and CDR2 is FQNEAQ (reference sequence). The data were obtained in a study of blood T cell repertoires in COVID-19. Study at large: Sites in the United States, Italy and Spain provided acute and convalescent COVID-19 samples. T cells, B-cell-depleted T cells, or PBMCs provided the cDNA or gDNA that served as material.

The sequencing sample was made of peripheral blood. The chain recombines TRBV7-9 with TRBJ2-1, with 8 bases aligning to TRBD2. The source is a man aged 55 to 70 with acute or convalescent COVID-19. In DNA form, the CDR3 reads TGTGCCAGCAGAGATAGCGGGATCTACAATGAGCAGTTCTTC. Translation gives CASRDSGIYNEQFF.